These 16 T cell receptor beta chains share one sample of origin, sequenced in a study of blood T cell repertoires in COVID-19. The method was immunoSEQ multiplex PCR; TCRdb's version includes in-frame clones alone and lacks a portion of them. The sample has a few hundred thousand clones, over 75% seen once. Source material: peripheral blood. These receptors all come from a human donor in a cohort sampled during active COVID-19.

V and J are TRBV19 and TRBJ2-2; TRBD2 agrees at 7 bases. The V gene's germline CDR1 is LNHDA and CDR2 SQIVND (reference sequence). The CDR3 extends over 15 amino acids. With 1 base clipped from V and 5 bases from J, the junction kept 4 bases outside the gene matches. The CDR3 spells CASSIGGGSTGELFF. Here the CDR3 DNA reads TGTGCCAGTAGTATAGGGGGGGGTTCGACCGGGGAGCTGTTTTTT.

The V call is TRBV2, the J call TRBJ2-2, with D tentatively TRBD2 (6 bases). The V and J ends lost 8 bases and 3 bases respectively, with 10 bases between them. Per germline, CDR1 SNHLY and CDR2 FYNNEI. The CDR3 has 13 amino acids. The DNA for the CDR3 is TGTGCCAGCCGGTGGGGGGACACCGGGGAGCTGTTTTTT. Encoded protein: CASRWGDTGELFF.

This rearrangement joins TRBV5-1 to TRBJ1-1; 7 bases line up with TRBD1. This CDR3 comprises 14 residues. Germline-derived CDR1 and CDR2 are SGHRS and YFSETQ. With 5 bases clipped from V and 8 bases from J, the junction kept 12 bases outside the gene matches. CDR3 protein: CASSYPGGPGEAFF. CDR3 DNA sequence: TGCGCCAGCAGTTACCCAGGGGGGCCAGGAGAAGCTTTCTTT.

This clone was observed a handful of times. The V call is TRBV5-3, the J call TRBJ2-7; 7 bases map to TRBD2. TRBV5-3 counts as an open reading frame of uncertain function. The length of the CDR3 is 15 residues. With V trimmed by 1 base and J by 2 bases, 6 bases remained unmatched. The CDR3 nucleotides are TGTGCCAGAAGCTTGTATGGGGGGGAGCCCTACGAGCAGTACTTC. Amino acids: CARSLYGGEPYEQYF.

This chain links TRBV11-1 with TRBJ2-1, with 7 bases aligning to TRBD1. The CDR3 loop spans 15 amino acids. Looked up from germline, CDR1 is SGHAT and CDR2 is FQDESV (reference sequence). After removal of 4 bases from V and 3 bases from J, the junction contained 6 bases not matched to a gene. The CDR3: CASSSGTDIYNEQFF. The DNA of the CDR3 is TGTGCCAGCAGCTCCGGGACAGACATCTACAATGAGCAGTTCTTC.

The J gene is TRBJ1-2, the V gene TRBV18; TRBD1 matches at 8 bases. V trimming: 3 bases; J trimming: 7 bases; junction bases outside the gene matches: 7. Germline CDR1 reads KGHSH; CDR2 reads LQKENI. This CDR3 is 14 amino acids long. The CDR3 DNA is TGTGCCAGCTCACCCATCCGGACAGGGTTTGGCTACACCTTC. The encoded protein is CASSPIRTGFGYTF.

The gene calls are TRBV12-5 and TRBJ2-3; TRBD2 aligns across 8 bases. The CDR3 contains 15 residues. Germline V lookup: CDR1 LGHNT, CDR2 FRNRAP. With 6 bases clipped from V and 1 base from J, the junction kept 6 bases outside the gene matches. The CDR3 DNA reads TGTGCTAGTGGCTCCGGGACTAGAGGCACAGATACGCAGTATTTT. Translated, it gives CASGSGTRGTDTQYF.

The V gene is TRBV27, the J gene TRBJ2-2; D not resolved. Germline CDR1 is MNHEY and CDR2 is SMNVEV (reference sequence). V lost 5 bases, J lost 4 bases, and 8 bases lay in between. The CDR3 is 13 amino acids. The CDR3 sequence: CASSPSATGELFF. DNA for the CDR3: TGTGCCAGCAGTCCGAGTGCCACCGGGGAGCTGTTTTTT.

The chain links TRBV2 to TRBJ2-3; D is undetermined. V was clipped by 7 bases and J by 2 bases, with 7 bases between them. From germline, CDR1 is SNHLY and CDR2 FYNNEI. The CDR3 extends over 12 amino acids. This chain's CDR3 is CASIPHTDTQYF. DNA of the CDR3: TGTGCCAGCATCCCACACACAGATACGCAGTATTTT. Combining the CDR3 with reference TRBV2 and TRBJ2-3 gives the whole variable domain EPEVTQTPSHQVTQMGQEVILRCVPISNHLYFYWYRQILGQKVEFLVSFYNNEISEKSEIFDDQFSVERPDGSNFTLKIRSTKLEDSAMYFCASIPHTDTQYFGPGTRLTVL.

The rearrangement uses TRBV7-9 and TRBJ1-4; 8 bases match TRBD1. V shed 3 bases, J shed 8 bases, and the junction held 11 bases outside the gene matches. CDR1 SEHNR and CDR2 FQNEAQ come from the germline V gene (reference sequence). The CDR3 length is 16 residues. CDR3 nucleotides: TGTGCCAGCAGCTTCGGTGGGACAGGTCGTTTAGAAAAACTGTTTTTT. Its translation is CASSFGGTGRLEKLFF. The variable domain in full, with the rest retrieved from reference TRBV7-9 and TRBJ1-4, is DTGVSQNPRHKITKRGQNVTFRCDPISEHNRLYWYRQTLGQGPEFLTYFQNEAQLEKSRLLSDRFSAERPKGSFSTLEIQRTEQGDSAMYLCASSFGGTGRLEKLFFGSGTQLSVL.

The chain joins TRBV5-1 to TRBJ2-1; TRBD1 aligns across 8 bases. Germline V gene data show CDR1 as SGHRS and CDR2 as YFSETQ. J gave up 5 bases and V 4 bases, and 5 bases lay outside the gene matches. The CDR3 totals 14 residues. The CDR3 loop is CASSTGTGNNEQFF. CDR3 coding DNA: TGCGCCAGCAGCACTGGGACAGGTAACAATGAGCAGTTCTTC. Filled out from reference TRBV5-1 and TRBJ2-1, the complete variable domain reads KAGVTQTPRYLIKTRGQQVTLSCSPISGHRSVSWYQQTPGQGLQFLFEYFSETQRNKGNFPGRFSGRQFSNSRSEMNVSTLELGDSALYLCASSTGTGNNEQFFGPGTRLTVL.

V and J are TRBV6-2 or TRBV6-3 and TRBJ1-5; D unclear. Trimming stripped 0 bases from V and 0 bases from J, with 9 bases between. The CDR3 runs 16 residues. Germline V gene sequence: CDR1 MNHEY, CDR2 SVGEGT. The CDR3 coding sequence is TGTGCCAGCAGTTACTCAGACGGGTATAGCAATCAGCCCCAGCATTTT. Translation: CASSYSDGYSNQPQHF.

The chain has TRBV18 and TRBJ1-1, with unresolved D. CDR3 length equals 15 residues. Germline lookup yields CDR1 KGHSH and CDR2 LQKENI. V was shortened by 0 bases and J by 1 base, with 9 bases between the two germline ends. The CDR3 sequence: CASSPPAGSNTEAFF. The CDR3 DNA reads TGTGCCAGCTCACCACCGGCGGGGTCGAACACTGAAGCTTTCTTT.

The chain recombines TRBV18 with TRBJ2-7; 8 bases are shared with TRBD1. Unmatched junction bases numbered 4, after V lost 3 bases and J lost 3 bases. Germline V gene data show CDR1 as KGHSH and CDR2 as LQKENI. The CDR3 sequence is 14 residues long. The DNA of the CDR3 is TGTGCCAGCTCACCGTCCGACAGGGGCTACGAGCAGTACTTC. Encoded protein: CASSPSDRGYEQYF. Combining the CDR3 with reference TRBV18 and TRBJ2-7 gives the whole variable domain NAGVMQNPRHLVRRRGQEARLRCSPMKGHSHVYWYRQLPEEGLKFMVYLQKENIIDESGMPKERFSAEFPKEGPSILRIQQVVRGDSAAYFCASSPSDRGYEQYFGPGTRLTVT.

The chain has TRBV5-1 and TRBJ2-7; D call uncertain. CDR1 and CDR2 from the germline V gene are SGHRS and YFSETQ. Trimming cost V 1 base and J 4 bases, with 21 bases left between them. CDR3 length: 17 residues. For the CDR3, the DNA is TGCGCCAGCAGCTTGTTAATTAGCCGAATAACCTCTTACGAGCAGTACTTC. It specifies CASSLLISRITSYEQYF.

This chain uses TRBV6-2 or TRBV6-3 with TRBJ2-7; D is undetermined. The V gene lost 0 bases and the J gene lost 3 bases, with 6 bases spanning the gap. This CDR3 contains 13 residues. In germline, CDR1 is MNHEY, CDR2 SVGEGT. This chain's CDR3 is CASSYSALYEQYF. For the CDR3, the DNA is TGTGCCAGCAGTTACTCGGCCCTCTACGAGCAGTACTTC.